The next 22 T cell receptor beta chains were all read from a single sample in a study of blood T cell repertoires in COVID-19 (TCRdb year 2020). Libraries were built with the immunoSEQ multiplex PCR assay. This immuneACCESS table, as held by TCRdb, lists in-frame sequences with V and J called but not all clones. Of the missing ones, under half trace to an unresolved V gene in checked studies; the others have no known cause. This sample has some 350,000 clones in its table, and roughly 86% of those were observed once. The ten largest clonotypes hold roughly 3.1% of the sample. The sequenced sample was peripheral blood. The receptor source for this set is a human donor in a cohort sampled during active COVID-19.

The chain is built from TRBV4-1 and TRBJ1-2; 9 positions match TRBD1. Germline CDR1 reads MGHRA; CDR2 reads YSYEKL. The V segment lost 5 bases and the J segment 2 bases; nucleotides outside the gene matches: 6. This CDR3 has 15 residues. CDR3 residues: CASSEQGAANYGYTF. The CDR3 DNA follows: TGCGCCAGCAGCGAACAGGGGGCGGCCAACTATGGCTACACCTTC.

V gene TRBV9 combines with J gene TRBJ2-1; 12 nucleotides agree with TRBD2. Germline lookup yields CDR1 SGDLS and CDR2 YYNGEE. There are 17 residues in the CDR3. V lost 4 bases, J lost 8 bases, and 13 bases stayed unmatched. The CDR3: CASSPRRGLAGKDEQFF. CDR3 in DNA: TGTGCCAGCAGCCCACGAAGGGGACTAGCGGGTAAGGATGAGCAGTTCTTC.

This rearrangement joins TRBV12-3 or TRBV12-4 to TRBJ1-3; D is uncertain. Trimming took 3 bases from V and 3 from J, leaving 6 bases between them. The CDR3 sequence is 13 residues long. The CDR3 nucleotides are TGTGCCAGCAGTTTGGGCAGTGGAAACACCATATATTTT. It specifies CASSLGSGNTIYF.

The chain employs TRBV2 and TRBJ2-7; D not certain. In germline, CDR1 is SNHLY, CDR2 FYNNEI. V was clipped by 0 bases and J by 6 bases, with 12 bases between them. This CDR3 comprises 14 residues. CDR3 amino acids: CASSEALSMSEQYF. CDR3 sequence (DNA): TGTGCCAGCAGTGAAGCGCTTTCGATGAGCGAGCAGTACTTC.

The chain uses TRBV28 and TRBJ1-5; D unresolved. Trimming cost V 3 bases and J 6 bases, with 3 bases left between them. The CDR3 spans 11 residues. Germline CDR1 MDHEN, CDR2 SYDVKM. As DNA, the CDR3 is TGTGCCAGCAGTTTTAGTCAGCCCCAGCATTTT. This sequence encodes CASSFSQPQHF.

The chain is built from TRBV5-4 and TRBJ1-1, with D possibly matching TRBD1 (5 bases). This CDR3 comprises 14 residues. Trimming left V 3 bases short and J 3 bases short, with 12 bases between. Looked up from germline, CDR1 is SGHNT and CDR2 is YYREEE (reference sequence). The CDR3 DNA follows: TGTGCCAGCAGCTCCCAGGGTGAGTACACTGAAGCTTTCTTT. This sequence encodes CASSSQGEYTEAFF.

This chain joins TRBV6-5 and TRBJ2-5; maybe TRBD1 (6 bases). The length of the CDR3 is 14 residues. CDR1 and CDR2 from the germline V gene are MNHEY and SVGAGI. V dropped 6 bases and J dropped 1 base, with 12 bases sitting between them. CDR3 in DNA: TGTGCCAGCAGGGACTTGACAGGCCAAGAGACCCAGTACTTC. It specifies CASRDLTGQETQYF.

This chain joins TRBV5-1 and TRBJ2-7; 7 nucleotides line up with TRBD1. This CDR3 is 14 amino acids long. With V trimmed by 1 base and J by 6 bases, 7 bases remained unmatched. Per germline, CDR1 SGHRS and CDR2 YFSETQ. CDR3 bases: TGCGCCAGCAGCTTGTATGACAGGGCGTGCGAGCAGTACTTC. Translated: CASSLYDRACEQYF. Full variable domain (remainder filled in from reference TRBV5-1 and TRBJ2-7): KAGVTQTPRYLIKTRGQQVTLSCSPISGHRSVSWYQQTPGQGLQFLFEYFSETQRNKGNFPGRFSGRQFSNSRSEMNVSTLELGDSALYLCASSLYDRACEQYFGPGTRLTVT.

This clone was detected only a few times. The chain recombines TRBV6-5 with TRBJ1-2; 8 nucleotides line up with TRBD1. This CDR3 region has 13 residues. V lost 5 bases and J lost 3; bases outside the gene matches: 2. CDR1 and CDR2 (germline): MNHEY, SVGAGI. In DNA form, the CDR3 reads TGTGCCAGCAGTCCGGACAGGGACTATGGCTACACCTTC. Amino acid sequence: CASSPDRDYGYTF.

The chain recombines TRBV7-9 with TRBJ2-2; 8 bases map to TRBD1. The germline gives CDR1 SEHNR, CDR2 FQNEAQ (reference sequence). V lost 5 bases and J lost 4; bases outside the gene matches: 6. The CDR3 extends over 15 amino acids. The CDR3: CASSNQGAGTGELFF. The CDR3 coding sequence is TGTGCCAGCAGCAACCAGGGGGCGGGCACCGGGGAGCTGTTTTTT.

This clone was seen just once. This chain connects TRBV7-3 to TRBJ2-1, with 7 bases matching TRBD2. Unmatched junction bases numbered 9, after V lost 4 bases and J lost 9 bases. This CDR3 contains 14 residues. Germline CDR1 SGHTA, CDR2 FQGTGA. In DNA form, the CDR3 reads TGTGCCAGCAGCTCCTATAGCGGGCACGCTGAGCAGTTCTTC. Translation gives CASSSYSGHAEQFF.

The V and J genes are TRBV27 and TRBJ2-2; a weak D match, TRBD1 (6 bases). Per germline, CDR1 MNHEY and CDR2 SMNVEV (reference sequence). The CDR3 extends over 16 amino acids. V dropped 4 bases and J dropped 3 bases, with 15 bases sitting between them. The CDR3 region is CASSSTIQGYTGELFF. CDR3 sequence (DNA): TGTGCCAGCAGTTCCACGATACAGGGTTACACCGGGGAGCTGTTTTTT.

This sequence joins TRBV5-1 and TRBJ2-3; 12 positions agree with TRBD2. Unmatched junction bases numbered 10, after V lost 4 bases and J lost 1 base. There are 18 residues in the CDR3. Germline CDR1 reads SGHRS; CDR2 reads YFSETQ. CDR3: CASSRGTSGRVGTDTQYF. In DNA, the CDR3 is TGCGCCAGCAGCCGGGGGACTAGCGGGCGCGTGGGCACAGATACGCAGTATTTT.

The chain is built from TRBV15 and TRBJ1-1; no clear D gene. The CDR3 sequence is 14 residues long. Per the germline V gene, CDR1 is LNHNV and CDR2 is YYDKDF (reference sequence). The V gene lost 0 bases and the J gene lost 3 bases, with 8 bases spanning the gap. CDR3 coding DNA: TGTGCCACCAGCAGAGATCCCGGGTACACTGAAGCTTTCTTT. Its translation is CATSRDPGYTEAFF. Looking up the rest from reference TRBV15 and TRBJ1-1 gives the full variable domain: DAMVIQNPRYQVTQFGKPVTLSCSQTLNHNVMYWYQQKSSQAPKLLFHYYDKDFNNEADTPDNFQSRRPNTSFCFLDIRSPGLGDTAMYLCATSRDPGYTEAFFGQGTRLTVV.

The chain is built from TRBV30 and TRBJ1-2; weak D call: TRBD1 (5 bases). CDR3 length: 14 residues. Between the trimmed V and J ends, which lost 0 bases and 6 bases, there was a span of 14 bases. The germline V gene has CDR1 GTSNPN and CDR2 SVGIG (reference sequence). CDR3 nucleotide sequence: TGTGCCTGGAGTGTACTTCGGACATCAAATGGCTACACCTTC. Translating gives CAWSVLRTSNGYTF. Together with reference TRBV30 and TRBJ1-2, the CDR3 gives the full variable domain: SQTIHQWPATLVQPVGSPLSLECTVEGTSNPNLYWYRQAAGRGLQLLFYSVGIGQISSEVPQNLSASRPQDRQFILSSKKLLLSDSGFYLCAWSVLRTSNGYTFGSGTRLTVV.

The table lists this clone with a few counts. The chain has TRBV7-9 and TRBJ1-6; tentative D call: TRBD1 (6 bases). This CDR3 has 15 residues. Looked up from germline, CDR1 is SEHNR and CDR2 is FQNEAQ (reference sequence). Between the trimmed V and J ends, which lost 5 bases and 3 bases, there was a span of 11 bases. The DNA for the CDR3 is TGTGCCAGCAGCCCGGGACACGACTATAATTCACCCCTCCACTTT. It is translated as CASSPGHDYNSPLHF.

The V and J genes are TRBV15 and TRBJ1-2; 10 bases match TRBD1. The trim removed 5 bases at V and 2 bases at J, leaving 2 bases unmatched. The CDR3 has 14 amino acids. Per germline, CDR1 LNHNV and CDR2 YYDKDF (reference sequence). CDR3 loop: CATSWDRGNYGYTF. As DNA, the CDR3 is TGTGCCACCAGCTGGGACAGGGGCAACTATGGCTACACCTTC.

The V gene is TRBV3-1 (or the pseudogene TRBV3-2), the J gene TRBJ1-1, with D possibly TRBD1 on 6 matching bases. V dropped 4 bases and J dropped 0 bases, with 12 bases sitting between them. The V gene's germline CDR1 is LGHDT and CDR2 YNNKEL (reference sequence). CDR3 length: 15 residues. The CDR3 nucleotides read TGTGCCAGCAGCCTAGCGGGGGCCATGAACACTGAAGCTTTCTTT. It translates to CASSLAGAMNTEAFF.

This clone was picked up one time. The chain employs TRBV19 and TRBJ2-2; tentative D call: TRBD1 (6 bases). V lost 7 bases and J lost 2, with 11 bases in between. This CDR3 spans 14 amino acids. The germline V gene has CDR1 LNHDA and CDR2 SQIVND (reference sequence). The CDR3 reads CASKGTHNTGELFF. Written as DNA, the CDR3 is TGTGCCAGTAAAGGGACACATAACACCGGGGAGCTGTTTTTT.

The chain has TRBV6-1 and TRBJ2-1, with 11 bases aligning to TRBD2. From germline, CDR1 is MNHNS and CDR2 SASEGT. The CDR3 consists of 18 residues. J lost 4 bases, V lost 2 bases, and 10 bases had no gene match. The CDR3 bases are TGTGCCAGCAGTGAATTTGCCCTAGCGGGGGGTTCTTACAATGAGCAGTTCTTC. This translates into CASSEFALAGGSYNEQFF.

This clone was seen a handful of times. The chain joins TRBV9 to TRBJ2-3; 11 positions agree with TRBD2. Germline lookup yields CDR1 SGDLS and CDR2 YYNGEE. The CDR3 has 15 amino acids. J gave up 6 bases and V 4 bases, and 7 bases lay outside the gene matches. The CDR3 DNA sequence: TGTGCCAGCAGCTTTAGCGGGGGGGCGAGCGATACGCAGTATTTT. It yields the protein CASSFSGGASDTQYF.

The rearrangement uses TRBV5-1 and TRBJ1-2, with 7 bases fitting TRBD1. The trim removed 2 bases at V and 7 bases at J, leaving 5 bases unmatched. Germline lookup yields CDR1 SGHRS and CDR2 YFSETQ. The CDR3 consists of 13 residues. Here the CDR3 DNA reads TGCGCCAGCAGCTTTCAAAGGGGGCTTGGCTACACCTTC. Translation: CASSFQRGLGYTF.